This TCR beta chain was observed in a study of siplizumab effects on memory and regulatory T cells. Concerning this clone itself: The antigen is unknown.

There are 12 residues in the CDR3. CDR1 and CDR2 (germline): SQVTM, ANQGSEA. V dropped 1 base and J dropped 5; count of bases not matched to a gene: 2. Generated by immunoSEQ multiplex PCR, the TCRdb table keeps only in-frame clones and is missing some. Of more than 50,000 clones listed, approximately 93% are singletons. Overall study results and limits: Naive or memory phenotype assignment was not possible for roughly 75-96% of proliferating CD4+ or CD8+ clones. Siplizumab led to significantly less abundant alloreactive sequences that could be traced back to unstimulated CD4+ memory cells.

This chain connects TRBV29-1 to TRBJ2-7, with 7 bases matching TRBD2. Sequencing was performed on CD8+ T cells sorted from blood. The source of this sequence is a human donor in good health. The CDR3 sequence: CSVEGGRDEQYF. As DNA, the CDR3 is TGCAGCGTTGAAGGCGGGAGAGACGAGCAGTACTTC.